Presented here are 10 T cell receptor beta chains from one specimen sequenced in a study of beta chain features in type 1 diabetes. No antigen has been assigned to these receptors. Isolated RNA was reverse transcribed in full, so expressed TCRB transcripts were sequenced. This table comes from immunoSEQ multiplex PCR, and its TCRdb copy is limited to in-frame clones, with some not included. The data show some 350,000 clones, about 14% seen once. Study findings and constraints: In all four CD4+ subsets, TCRB CDR3 length was significantly, moderately reduced in type 1 diabetes.

Specimen: naive CD4+ T cells from blood. These receptors all stem from a woman in her late teens or twenties with type 1 diabetes.

This clone showed up just a few times. This chain uses TRBV2 with TRBJ2-1; 7 bases are a match to TRBD1. With V trimmed by 7 bases and J by 4 bases, 10 bases remained unmatched. This CDR3 is built from 15 residues. From germline, CDR1 is SNHLY and CDR2 FYNNEI. CDR3 loop: CASTAPGQAYNEQFF. DNA of the CDR3: TGTGCCAGCACCGCTCCAGGACAGGCATACAATGAGCAGTTCTTC.

The V and J genes are TRBV29-1 and TRBJ2-3; 11 bases agree with TRBD2. J was trimmed by 3 bases and V by 7 bases; bases with no gene match: 9. CDR1 and CDR2 from the germline V gene are SQVTM and ANQGSEA. The CDR3 consists of 15 residues. CDR3 sequence reads: CSGSGRASATDTQYF. DNA of the CDR3: TGCAGCGGTAGCGGGAGGGCCTCTGCGACAGATACGCAGTATTTT.

This clone was observed a few times. Within the sample, other DNA sequences also encode this same CDR3. The genes are TRBV27 and TRBJ1-5; tentatively, D is TRBD1 (5 bases). CDR3 length: 13 residues. CDR1 is MNHEY and CDR2 is SMNVEV in the germline V gene (reference sequence). V shed 2 bases and J shed 4 bases, with 6 bases lying between them. This chain's CDR3 is CASSLRGNQPQHF. For the CDR3, the DNA is TGTGCCAGCAGTTTACGGGGGAATCAGCCCCAGCATTTT.

This chain joins TRBV10-3 and TRBJ2-1; TRBD1 matches 8 bases. V shed 6 bases and J 4 bases; nucleotides not matched to a gene: 8. This CDR3 region has 15 residues. Germline V gene lookup returns CDR1 ENHRY and CDR2 SYGVKD. The CDR3: CAIRSGTGHYNEQFF. DNA of the CDR3: TGTGCCATCAGATCCGGGACAGGTCATTACAATGAGCAGTTCTTC.

This clone was seen more than once but under ten times. The chain uses TRBV5-4 and TRBJ2-5; 7 bases map to TRBD1. V lost 4 bases and J lost 1; bases outside the gene matches: 10. The CDR3 runs to 16 residues. Germline V gene data show CDR1 as SGHNT and CDR2 as YYREEE (reference sequence). This CDR3 is CASSGVYGTAQETQYF. CDR3 nucleotide sequence: TGTGCCAGCAGCGGGGTTTACGGGACAGCCCAAGAGACCCAGTACTTC.

This clone was recorded at least ten times. This sequence joins TRBV23-1 and TRBJ2-1, with 9 positions matching TRBD1. TRBV23-1 falls under the ORF class, with uncertain function. V lost 4 bases, J lost 5 bases, and 3 bases stayed unmatched. This CDR3 is 14 amino acids long. The CDR3 DNA follows: TGCGCCAGCAGTCCCAGGGACAGGGACAATGAGCAGTTCTTC. It encodes CASSPRDRDNEQFF.

The chain combines TRBV2 with TRBJ1-5, with 7 bases matching TRBD1. Germline V gene data show CDR1 as SNHLY and CDR2 as FYNNEI. V lost 7 bases, J lost 2 bases, and 5 bases stayed unmatched. The CDR3 spans 14 residues. In nucleotides, the CDR3 is TGTGCCAGCAACCGCGGACAGGGCAATCAGCCCCAGCATTTT. It codes for CASNRGQGNQPQHF.

This clone was detected only a few times. This chain connects TRBV5-4 to TRBJ2-5, with TRBD1 identical over 8 bases. Unmatched junction bases numbered 9, after V lost 4 bases and J lost 4 bases. CDR1 is SGHNT and CDR2 is YYREEE in the germline V gene (reference sequence). The CDR3 has 15 amino acids. For the CDR3, the DNA is TGTGCCAGCAGCCCTAGGGACAGGTTGGGAGAGACCCAGTACTTC. Its protein is CASSPRDRLGETQYF.

This clone was observed a handful of times. The rearrangement links TRBV5-1 to TRBJ2-1, with a weak D call TRBD1 (7 bases). Germline V gene lookup returns CDR1 SGHRS and CDR2 YFSETQ. The CDR3 sequence is 14 residues long. The V end lost 4 bases, the J end lost 7 bases, and 15 bases lay between the germline ends. DNA of the CDR3: TGCGCCAGCAGCACCGGAGGGGGACAGAATGAGCAGTTCTTC. This gives the protein CASSTGGGQNEQFF.

The chain recombines TRBV29-1 with TRBJ2-3, with TRBD1 matching 7 bases. Germline V gene sequence: CDR1 SQVTM, CDR2 ANQGSEA. With V trimmed by 3 bases and J by 2 bases, 8 bases remained unmatched. CDR3 length equals 15 residues. CDR3 protein: CSVDKADRPTDTQYF. DNA of the CDR3: TGCAGCGTTGATAAGGCGGACAGGCCCACAGATACGCAGTATTTT.